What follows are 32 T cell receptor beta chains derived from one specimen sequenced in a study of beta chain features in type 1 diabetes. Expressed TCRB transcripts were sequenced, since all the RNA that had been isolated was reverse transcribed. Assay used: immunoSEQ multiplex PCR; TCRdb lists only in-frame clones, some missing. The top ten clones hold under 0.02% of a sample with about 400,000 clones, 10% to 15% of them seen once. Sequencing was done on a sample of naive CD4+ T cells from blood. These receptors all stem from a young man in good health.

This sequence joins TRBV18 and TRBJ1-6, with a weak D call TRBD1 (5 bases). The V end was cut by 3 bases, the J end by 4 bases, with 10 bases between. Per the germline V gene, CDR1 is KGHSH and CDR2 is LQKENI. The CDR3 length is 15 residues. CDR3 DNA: TGTGCCAGCTCACCCGTCAGGGAATATAATTCACCCCTCCACTTT. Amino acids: CASSPVREYNSPLHF.

The CDR3 nucleotides read TGTGCCAGCAGGCCCGGGATTAACACCGGGGAGCTGTTTTTT. This encodes CASRPGINTGELFF. The chain couples TRBV2 to TRBJ2-2; perhaps TRBD2 as D (5 bases). Germline CDR1 reads SNHLY; CDR2 reads FYNNEI. Trimming took off 6 bases at V and 2 bases at J, with 10 bases between the two ends. The CDR3 contains 14 residues.

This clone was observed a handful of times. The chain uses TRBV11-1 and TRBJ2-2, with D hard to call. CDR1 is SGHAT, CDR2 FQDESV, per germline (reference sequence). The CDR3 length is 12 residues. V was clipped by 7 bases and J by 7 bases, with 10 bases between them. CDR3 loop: CASNTDRGELFF. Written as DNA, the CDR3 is TGTGCCAGCAATACAGACCGCGGGGAGCTGTTTTTT. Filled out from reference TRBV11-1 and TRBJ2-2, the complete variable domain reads EAEVAQSPRYKITEKSQAVAFWCDPISGHATLYWYRQILGQGPELLVQFQDESVVDDSQLPKDRFSAERLKGVDSTLKIQPAELGDSAMYLCASNTDRGELFFGEGSRLTVL.

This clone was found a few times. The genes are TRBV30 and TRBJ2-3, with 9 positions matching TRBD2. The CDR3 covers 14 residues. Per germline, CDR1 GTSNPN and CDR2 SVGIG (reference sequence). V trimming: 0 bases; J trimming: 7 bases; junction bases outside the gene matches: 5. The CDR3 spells CAWSVAGGRNTQYF. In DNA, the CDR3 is TGTGCCTGGAGTGTAGCGGGAGGACGAAATACGCAGTATTTT.

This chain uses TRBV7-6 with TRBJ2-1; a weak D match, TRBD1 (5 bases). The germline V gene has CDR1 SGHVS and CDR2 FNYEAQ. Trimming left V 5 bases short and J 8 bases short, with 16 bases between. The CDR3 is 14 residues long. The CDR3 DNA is TGTGCCAGCAGCCAGACGCAGGAAGGGGATGAGCAGTTCTTC. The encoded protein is CASSQTQEGDEQFF. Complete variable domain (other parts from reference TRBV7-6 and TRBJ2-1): GAGVSQSPRYKVTKRGQDVALRCDPISGHVSLYWYRQALGQGPEFLTYFNYEAQQDKSGLPNDRFSAERPEGSISTLTIQRTEQRDSAMYRCASSQTQEGDEQFFGPGTRLTVL.

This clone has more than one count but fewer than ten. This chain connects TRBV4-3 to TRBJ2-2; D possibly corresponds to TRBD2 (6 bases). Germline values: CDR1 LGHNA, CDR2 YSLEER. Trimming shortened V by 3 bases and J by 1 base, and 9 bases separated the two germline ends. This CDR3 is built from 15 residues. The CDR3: CASSHAGLNTGELFF. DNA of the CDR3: TGCGCCAGCAGCCACGCGGGGCTGAACACCGGGGAGCTGTTTTTT.

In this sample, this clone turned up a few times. CDR3 nucleotides: TGTGCCAGCGGAGGGGAAGGGGAATCACCCCTCCACTTT. Encoded protein: CASGGEGESPLHF. V usage is TRBV6-5 and J usage is TRBJ1-6; weak D call: TRBD1 (5 bases). The length of the CDR3 is 13 residues. Germline V gene data show CDR1 as MNHEY and CDR2 as SVGAGI. Trimming removed 8 bases from V and 10 bases from J, with 15 bases in between.

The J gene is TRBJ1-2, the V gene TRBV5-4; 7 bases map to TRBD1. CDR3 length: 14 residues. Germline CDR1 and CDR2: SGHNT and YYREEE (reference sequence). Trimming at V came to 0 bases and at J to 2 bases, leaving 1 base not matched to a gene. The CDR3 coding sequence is TGTGCCAGCAGCTTGGTGGACAGGAACTATGGCTACACCTTC. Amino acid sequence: CASSLVDRNYGYTF.

The DNA for the CDR3 is TGCGCCAGCAGCTTGGAAGCGAAAGGACTATATGGCTACACCTTC. Its protein product is CASSLEAKGLYGYTF. The chain uses TRBV5-1 and TRBJ1-2; D remains unclear. Deletions cut 0 bases from V and 5 bases from J, with 14 bases between. The CDR3 has 15 amino acids. Germline V lookup: CDR1 SGHRS, CDR2 YFSETQ.

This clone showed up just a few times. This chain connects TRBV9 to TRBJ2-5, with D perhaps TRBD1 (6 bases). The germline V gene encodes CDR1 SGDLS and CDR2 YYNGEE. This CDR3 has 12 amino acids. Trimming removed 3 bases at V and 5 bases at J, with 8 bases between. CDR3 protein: CASSDRAETQYF. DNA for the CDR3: TGTGCCAGCAGCGACAGGGCCGAGACCCAGTACTTC.

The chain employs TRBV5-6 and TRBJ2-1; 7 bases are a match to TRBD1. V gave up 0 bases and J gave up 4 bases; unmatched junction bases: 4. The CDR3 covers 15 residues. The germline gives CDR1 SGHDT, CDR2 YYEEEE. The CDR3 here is CASSLALTGYNEQFF. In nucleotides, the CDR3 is TGTGCCAGCAGCTTGGCGCTGACAGGGTACAATGAGCAGTTCTTC.

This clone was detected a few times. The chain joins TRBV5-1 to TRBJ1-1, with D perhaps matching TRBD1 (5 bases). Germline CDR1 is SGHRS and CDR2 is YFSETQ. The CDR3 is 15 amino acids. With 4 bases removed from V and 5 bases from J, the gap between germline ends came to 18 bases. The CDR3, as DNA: TGCGCCAGCAGCGTCAGGGTCGCCGGCGAAACTGAAGCTTTCTTT. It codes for CASSVRVAGETEAFF.

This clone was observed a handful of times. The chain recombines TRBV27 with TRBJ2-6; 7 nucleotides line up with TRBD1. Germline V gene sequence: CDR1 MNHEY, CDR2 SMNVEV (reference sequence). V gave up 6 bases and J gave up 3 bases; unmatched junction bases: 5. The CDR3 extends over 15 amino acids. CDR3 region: CASSPDRVGANVLTF. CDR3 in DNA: TGTGCCAGCAGCCCCGACAGGGTTGGGGCCAACGTCCTGACTTTC. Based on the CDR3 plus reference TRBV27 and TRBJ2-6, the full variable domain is EAQVTQNPRYLITVTGKKLTVTCSQNMNHEYMSWYRQDPGLGLRQIYYSMNVEVTDKGDVPEGYKVSRKEKRNFPLILESPSPNQTSLYFCASSPDRVGANVLTFGAGSRLTVL.

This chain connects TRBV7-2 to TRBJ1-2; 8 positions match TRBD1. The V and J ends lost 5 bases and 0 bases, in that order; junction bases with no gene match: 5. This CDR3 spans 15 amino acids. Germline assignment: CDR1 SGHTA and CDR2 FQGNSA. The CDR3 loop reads CASSLDRGTNYGYTF. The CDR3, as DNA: TGTGCCAGCAGCCTCGACAGGGGCACTAACTATGGCTACACCTTC. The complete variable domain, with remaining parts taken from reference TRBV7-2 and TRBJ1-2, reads GAGVSQSPSNKVTEKGKDVELRCDPISGHTALYWYRQSLGQGLEFLIYFQGNSAPDKSGLPSDRFSAERTGGSVSTLTIQRTQQEDSAVYLCASSLDRGTNYGYTFGSGTRLTVV.

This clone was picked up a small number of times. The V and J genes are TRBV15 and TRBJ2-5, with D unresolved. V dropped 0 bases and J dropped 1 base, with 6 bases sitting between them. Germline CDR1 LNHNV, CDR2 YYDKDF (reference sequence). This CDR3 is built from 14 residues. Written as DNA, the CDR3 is TGTGCCACCAGCAGAGACCAAGCCCAAGAGACCCAGTACTTC. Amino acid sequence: CATSRDQAQETQYF. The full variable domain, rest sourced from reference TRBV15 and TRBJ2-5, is DAMVIQNPRYQVTQFGKPVTLSCSQTLNHNVMYWYQQKSSQAPKLLFHYYDKDFNNEADTPDNFQSRRPNTSFCFLDIRSPGLGDTAMYLCATSRDQAQETQYFGPGTRLLVL.

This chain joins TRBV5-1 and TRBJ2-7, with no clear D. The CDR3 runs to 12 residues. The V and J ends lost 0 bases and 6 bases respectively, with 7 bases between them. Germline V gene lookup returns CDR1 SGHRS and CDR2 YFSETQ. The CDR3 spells CASSLDLGEQYF. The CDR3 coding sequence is TGCGCCAGCAGCTTGGACCTAGGCGAGCAGTACTTC.

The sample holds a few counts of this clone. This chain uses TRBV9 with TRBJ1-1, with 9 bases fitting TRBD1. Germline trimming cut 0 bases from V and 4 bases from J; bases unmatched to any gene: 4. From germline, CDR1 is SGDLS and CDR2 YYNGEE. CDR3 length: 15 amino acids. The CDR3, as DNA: TGTGCCAGCAGCGTAGGGGACAGGGAGGCCACTGAAGCTTTCTTT. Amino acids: CASSVGDREATEAFF.

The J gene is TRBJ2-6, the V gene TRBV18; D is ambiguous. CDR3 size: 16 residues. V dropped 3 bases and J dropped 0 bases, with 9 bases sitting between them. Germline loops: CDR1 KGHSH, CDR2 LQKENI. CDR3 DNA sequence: TGTGCCAGCTCACCCACAGCCAGCTCTGGGGCCAACGTCCTGACTTTC. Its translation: CASSPTASSGANVLTF. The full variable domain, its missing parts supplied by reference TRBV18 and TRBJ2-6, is NAGVMQNPRHLVRRRGQEARLRCSPMKGHSHVYWYRQLPEEGLKFMVYLQKENIIDESGMPKERFSAEFPKEGPSILRIQQVVRGDSAAYFCASSPTASSGANVLTFGAGSRLTVL.

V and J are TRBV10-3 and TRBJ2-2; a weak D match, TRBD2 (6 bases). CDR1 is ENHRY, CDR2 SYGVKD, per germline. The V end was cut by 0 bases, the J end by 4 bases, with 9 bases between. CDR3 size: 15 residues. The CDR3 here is CAISESTRSTGELFF. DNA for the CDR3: TGTGCCATCAGTGAGTCGACTAGATCCACCGGGGAGCTGTTTTTT.

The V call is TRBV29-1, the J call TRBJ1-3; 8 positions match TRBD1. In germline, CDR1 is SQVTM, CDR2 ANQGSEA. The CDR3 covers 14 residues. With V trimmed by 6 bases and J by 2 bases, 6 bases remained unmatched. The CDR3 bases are TGCAGCGTGACGGGACAGGAGGCTGGAAACACCATATATTTT. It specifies CSVTGQEAGNTIYF. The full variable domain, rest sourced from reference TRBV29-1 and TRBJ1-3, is SAVISQKPSRDICQRGTSLTIQCQVDSQVTMMFWYRQQPGQSLTLIATANQGSEATYESGFVIDKFPISRPNLTFSTLTVSNMSPEDSSIYLCSVTGQEAGNTIYFGEGSWLTVV.

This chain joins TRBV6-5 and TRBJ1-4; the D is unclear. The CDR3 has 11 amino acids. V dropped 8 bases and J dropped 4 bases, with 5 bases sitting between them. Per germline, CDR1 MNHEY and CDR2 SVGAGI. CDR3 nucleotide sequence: TGTGCCAGCGGAGATAATGAAAAACTGTTTTTT. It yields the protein CASGDNEKLFF.

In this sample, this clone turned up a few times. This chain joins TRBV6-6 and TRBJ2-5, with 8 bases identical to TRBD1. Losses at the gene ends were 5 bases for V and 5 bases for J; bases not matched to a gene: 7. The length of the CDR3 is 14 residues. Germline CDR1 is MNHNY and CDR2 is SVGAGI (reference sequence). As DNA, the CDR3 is TGTGCCAGCAGTCCCCGACAGGGGACCGAGACCCAGTACTTC. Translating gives CASSPRQGTETQYF.

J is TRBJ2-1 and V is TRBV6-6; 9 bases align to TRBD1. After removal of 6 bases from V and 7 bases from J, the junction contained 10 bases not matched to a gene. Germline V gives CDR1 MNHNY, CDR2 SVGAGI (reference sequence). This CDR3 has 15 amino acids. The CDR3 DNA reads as TGTGCCAGCAGACCCCGGGACAGGGCCCGTAATGAGCAGTTCTTC. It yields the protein CASRPRDRARNEQFF.

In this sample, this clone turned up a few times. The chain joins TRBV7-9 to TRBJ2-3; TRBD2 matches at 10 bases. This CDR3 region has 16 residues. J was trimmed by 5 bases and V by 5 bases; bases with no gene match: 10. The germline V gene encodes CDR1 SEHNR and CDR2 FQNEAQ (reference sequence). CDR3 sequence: CASSRMSGGAGDTQYF. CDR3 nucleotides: TGTGCCAGCAGCCGAATGAGCGGGGGGGCAGGAGATACGCAGTATTTT.

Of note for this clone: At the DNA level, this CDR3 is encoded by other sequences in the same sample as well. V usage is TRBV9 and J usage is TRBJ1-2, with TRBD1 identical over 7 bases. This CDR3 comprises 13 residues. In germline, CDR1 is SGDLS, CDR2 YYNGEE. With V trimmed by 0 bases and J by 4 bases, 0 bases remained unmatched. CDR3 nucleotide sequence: TGTGCCAGCAGCGTAGGGGACAGCTATGGCTACACCTTC. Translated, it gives CASSVGDSYGYTF.

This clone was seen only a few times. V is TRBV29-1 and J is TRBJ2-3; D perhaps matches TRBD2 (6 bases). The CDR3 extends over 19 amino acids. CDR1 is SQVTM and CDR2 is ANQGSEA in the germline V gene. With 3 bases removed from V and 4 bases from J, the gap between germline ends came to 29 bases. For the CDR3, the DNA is TGCAGCGTTGAGGGGTATCAGCGGGCCATTAAGAGCCCCGCAGATACGCAGTATTTT. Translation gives CSVEGYQRAIKSPADTQYF.

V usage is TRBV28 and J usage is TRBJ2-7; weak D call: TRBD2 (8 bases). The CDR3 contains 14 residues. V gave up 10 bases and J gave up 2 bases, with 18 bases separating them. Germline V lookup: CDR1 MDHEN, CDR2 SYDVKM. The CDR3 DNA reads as TGTGCCATCGGGGGGGGGACAGCAACCTACGAGCAGTACTTC. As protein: CAIGGGTATYEQYF. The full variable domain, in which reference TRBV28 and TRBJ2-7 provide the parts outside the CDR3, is DVKVTQSSRYLVKRTGEKVFLECVQDMDHENMFWYRQDPGLGLRLIYFSYDVKMKEKGDIPEGYSVSREKKERFSLILESASTNQTSMYLCAIGGGTATYEQYFGPGTRLTVT.

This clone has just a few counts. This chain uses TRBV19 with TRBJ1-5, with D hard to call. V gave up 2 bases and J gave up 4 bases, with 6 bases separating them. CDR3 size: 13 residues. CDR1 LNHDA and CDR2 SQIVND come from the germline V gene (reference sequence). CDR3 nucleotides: TGTGCCAGTAGTATACCGGTAAATCAGCCCCAGCATTTT. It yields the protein CASSIPVNQPQHF.

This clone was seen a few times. The CDR3 is CASSLARDRTYEQYF. CDR3 coding DNA: TGCGCCAGCAGCTTGGCCAGGGACAGAACCTACGAGCAGTACTTC. This chain joins TRBV5-1 and TRBJ2-7, with 7 bases that match TRBD1. The germline V gene encodes CDR1 SGHRS and CDR2 YFSETQ. V gave up 0 bases and J gave up 2 bases; unmatched junction bases: 5. This CDR3 region has 15 residues.

The CDR3 region has the DNA TGTGCCATCGGGTCGGCTAGCGGGACAGAGACCCAGTACTTC. It translates to CAIGSASGTETQYF. The genes are TRBV10-3 and TRBJ2-5; 9 nucleotides match TRBD2. V lost 8 bases and J lost 4; bases outside the gene matches: 8. Per the germline V gene, CDR1 is ENHRY and CDR2 is SYGVKD. The CDR3 contains 14 residues.

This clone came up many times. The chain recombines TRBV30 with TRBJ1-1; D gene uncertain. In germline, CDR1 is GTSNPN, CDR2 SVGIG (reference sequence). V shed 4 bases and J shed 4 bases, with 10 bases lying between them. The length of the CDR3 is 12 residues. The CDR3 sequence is CAWIPGGTEAFF. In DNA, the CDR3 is TGTGCCTGGATTCCGGGTGGCACTGAAGCTTTCTTT.

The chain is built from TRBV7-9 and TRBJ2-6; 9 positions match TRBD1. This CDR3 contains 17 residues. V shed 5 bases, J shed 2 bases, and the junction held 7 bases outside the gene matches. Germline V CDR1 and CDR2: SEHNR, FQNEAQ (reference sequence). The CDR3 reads CASSDPTGGAGANVLTF. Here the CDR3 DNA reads TGTGCCAGCAGCGATCCTACAGGGGGCGCTGGGGCCAACGTCCTGACTTTC. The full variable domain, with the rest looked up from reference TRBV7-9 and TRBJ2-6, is DTGVSQNPRHKITKRGQNVTFRCDPISEHNRLYWYRQTLGQGPEFLTYFQNEAQLEKSRLLSDRFSAERPKGSFSTLEIQRTEQGDSAMYLCASSDPTGGAGANVLTFGAGSRLTVL.